Listed here are 21 T cell receptor beta chains from one sample, sequenced in a study of CD8+ T cells in alopecia areata. This sample's treatment: oral pan-JAK inhibitor, 5-10 mg twice daily. cDNA reverse transcribed from extracted RNA served as the sequencing template. TCRdb keeps only in-frame clones here, not all; method: immunoSEQ multiplex PCR. Of roughly 180,000 clones listed, approximately 56% are singletons. The sample in question was CD4+ T cells sorted from blood, obtained at week 4, from a patient treated with tofacitinib. The origin of the receptors is a human donor with alopecia areata.

The chain joins TRBV4-1 to TRBJ2-3, with TRBD1 identical over 7 bases. This CDR3 contains 17 residues. CDR1 is MGHRA, CDR2 YSYEKL, per germline. V lost 2 bases, J lost 1 base, and 9 bases stayed unmatched. Written as DNA, the CDR3 is TGCGCCAGCAGCCAACCCTACAGGGGTAGAGGCACAGATACGCAGTATTTT. It yields the protein CASSQPYRGRGTDTQYF.

This chain connects TRBV2 to TRBJ1-5; TRBD1 matches at 7 bases. Germline V gives CDR1 SNHLY, CDR2 FYNNEI. V was clipped by 7 bases and J by 3 bases; unmatched bases: 12. The CDR3 is 16 amino acids. The CDR3 DNA reads as TGTGCCAGCAATAGAGGGGGCAGGGCCCTCAATCAGCCCCAGCATTTT. It specifies CASNRGGRALNQPQHF. The variable domain in full, completed from reference TRBV2 and TRBJ1-5, reads EPEVTQTPSHQVTQMGQEVILRCVPISNHLYFYWYRQILGQKVEFLVSFYNNEISEKSEIFDDQFSVERPDGSNFTLKIRSTKLEDSAMYFCASNRGGRALNQPQHFGDGTRLSIL.

This clone was counted between two and nine times. The chain combines TRBV30 with TRBJ1-2; a possible D gene is TRBD1 (5 bases). CDR3 size: 15 residues. V gave up 2 bases and J gave up 2 bases, with 15 bases separating them. Germline V gives CDR1 GTSNPN, CDR2 SVGIG (reference sequence). CDR3 amino acids: CAWSLTGTGNYGYTF. In DNA form, the CDR3 reads TGTGCCTGGAGTCTGACCGGGACGGGGAACTATGGCTACACCTTC.

This clone has more than one count but fewer than ten. This sequence joins TRBV30 and TRBJ2-1, with D hard to call. Germline V gives CDR1 GTSNPN, CDR2 SVGIG (reference sequence). CDR3 length equals 11 residues. V was cut by 1 base and J by 11 bases, with 9 bases left in between. CDR3 protein: CAWSAGAQQFF. CDR3 DNA: TGTGCCTGGAGTGCTGGAGCTCAGCAGTTCTTC. The full variable domain, with the rest looked up from reference TRBV30 and TRBJ2-1, is SQTIHQWPATLVQPVGSPLSLECTVEGTSNPNLYWYRQAAGRGLQLLFYSVGIGQISSEVPQNLSASRPQDRQFILSSKKLLLSDSGFYLCAWSAGAQQFFGPGTRLTVL.

The chain is built from TRBV27 and TRBJ2-2, with a weak D call TRBD2 (6 bases). The germline gives CDR1 MNHEY, CDR2 SMNVEV (reference sequence). This CDR3 has 15 residues. V lost 7 bases and J 4 bases, leaving 16 bases between the germline ends. CDR3 coding DNA: TGTGCCAGCACCAACCGGGGGTTGAGCACCGGGGAGCTGTTTTTT. Encoded protein: CASTNRGLSTGELFF.

The rearrangement links TRBV2 to TRBJ2-7, with D possibly TRBD1 on 6 matching bases. V was clipped by 2 bases and J by 0 bases, with 8 bases between them. This CDR3 contains 14 residues. In germline, CDR1 is SNHLY, CDR2 FYNNEI. In DNA form, the CDR3 reads TGTGCCAGCAGTGAACAAGGGGGCTCCTACGAGCAGTACTTC. It specifies CASSEQGGSYEQYF.

The V call is TRBV4-1, the J call TRBJ2-3; 12 nucleotides line up with TRBD2. The germline gives CDR1 MGHRA, CDR2 YSYEKL. Losses at the gene ends were 3 bases for V and 6 bases for J; bases not matched to a gene: 19. The CDR3 spans 20 residues. CDR3 nucleotide sequence: TGCGCCAGCAGCCACCGACAGGGCCGCGGGTCTAGCGGGGGGGCGGATACGCAGTATTTT. Its protein is CASSHRQGRGSSGGADTQYF.

In its sample, this clone was seen once. This sequence joins TRBV5-4 and TRBJ2-7, with TRBD2 identical over 11 bases. The CDR3 is made up of 15 amino acids. The junction had 5 bases not matched to a gene; V was cut back by 4 bases and J by 2 bases. Germline V CDR1 and CDR2: SGHNT, YYREEE (reference sequence). Here the CDR3 DNA reads TGTGCCAGCAGCCCGGGACTAGCGGCGGCCTACGAGCAGTACTTC. Translating gives CASSPGLAAAYEQYF.

This chain uses TRBV30 with TRBJ1-1; D gene uncertain. The CDR3 is 11 amino acids. Trimming took 1 base from V and 7 from J, leaving 7 bases between them. Germline V gene lookup returns CDR1 GTSNPN and CDR2 SVGIG (reference sequence). The CDR3 sequence is CAWSDRLEAFF. CDR3 DNA: TGTGCCTGGAGTGATCGGCTTGAAGCTTTCTTT. The full variable domain, completed using reference TRBV30 and TRBJ1-1, is SQTIHQWPATLVQPVGSPLSLECTVEGTSNPNLYWYRQAAGRGLQLLFYSVGIGQISSEVPQNLSASRPQDRQFILSSKKLLLSDSGFYLCAWSDRLEAFFGQGTRLTVV.

This chain joins TRBV5-1 and TRBJ1-6, with D possibly TRBD1 on 6 matching bases. Trimming stripped 0 bases from V and 9 bases from J, with 13 bases between. This CDR3 spans 15 amino acids. Germline V gives CDR1 SGHRS, CDR2 YFSETQ. CDR3 residues: CASSLAGQLGSPLHF. The CDR3 DNA follows: TGCGCCAGCAGCTTGGCGGGACAATTAGGTTCACCCCTCCACTTT.

This clone was detected only a few times. V gene TRBV10-3 combines with J gene TRBJ2-1, with D uncertain. V was clipped by 0 bases and J by 4 bases, with 7 bases between them. Germline values: CDR1 ENHRY, CDR2 SYGVKD. This CDR3 spans 14 amino acids. As DNA, the CDR3 is TGTGCCATCAGTGAGTCGGCCGTTTACAATGAGCAGTTCTTC. Protein product: CAISESAVYNEQFF.

This chain uses TRBV30 with TRBJ2-1; D is possibly TRBD1 (5 bases). From germline, CDR1 is GTSNPN and CDR2 SVGIG (reference sequence). This CDR3 contains 14 residues. V was trimmed by 4 bases and J by 3 bases, leaving 13 bases between them. The CDR3 reads CAWNPRDSYNEQFF. Written as DNA, the CDR3 is TGTGCCTGGAACCCCCGTGACAGCTACAATGAGCAGTTCTTC.

This sequence joins TRBV29-1 and TRBJ2-2; D unresolved. The germline V gene has CDR1 SQVTM and CDR2 ANQGSEA. The CDR3 contains 16 residues. V was pared by 1 base and J by 0 bases, with 12 bases between. CDR3 nucleotides: TGCAGCGTTGAAGTAAGATATTCCGCGAACACCGGGGAGCTGTTTTTT. It translates to CSVEVRYSANTGELFF.

The chain links TRBV5-1 to TRBJ2-1; 9 bases match TRBD1. CDR3 size: 15 residues. V gave up 4 bases and J gave up 4 bases; unmatched junction bases: 6. Germline assignment: CDR1 SGHRS and CDR2 YFSETQ. The CDR3, as DNA: TGCGCCAGCAGCACACTCGGGACAGGGTACAATGAGCAGTTCTTC. Translating it yields CASSTLGTGYNEQFF.

The rearrangement links TRBV5-4 to TRBJ2-1; 8 bases fit TRBD1. V dropped 0 bases and J dropped 7; count of bases not matched to a gene: 9. CDR1 SGHNT and CDR2 YYREEE come from the germline V gene (reference sequence). This CDR3 region has 16 residues. In DNA form, the CDR3 reads TGTGCCAGCAGCTTGGGGACAGGGATTGTTAGGAATGAGCAGTTCTTC. This gives the protein CASSLGTGIVRNEQFF.

The chain couples TRBV19 to TRBJ2-7; 9 nucleotides align to TRBD1. The CDR3 spans 14 residues. Germline V gives CDR1 LNHDA, CDR2 SQIVND (reference sequence). The V and J ends lost 6 bases and 2 bases, in that order; junction bases with no gene match: 5. The DNA of the CDR3 is TGTGCCAGTAGGCGGACAGGGGCAACCTACGAGCAGTACTTC. Translation: CASRRTGATYEQYF.

This chain links TRBV7-9 with TRBJ1-3; D unresolved. This CDR3 spans 15 amino acids. The germline V gene has CDR1 SEHNR and CDR2 FQNEAQ (reference sequence). Trimming removed 2 bases at V and 3 bases at J, with 11 bases between. The CDR3 reads CASSLSGSFGNTIYF. As DNA, the CDR3 is TGTGCCAGCAGCTTATCTGGGTCTTTTGGAAACACCATATATTTT. Drawing the rest from reference TRBV7-9 and TRBJ1-3, the complete variable domain is DTGVSQNPRHKITKRGQNVTFRCDPISEHNRLYWYRQTLGQGPEFLTYFQNEAQLEKSRLLSDRFSAERPKGSFSTLEIQRTEQGDSAMYLCASSLSGSFGNTIYFGEGSWLTVV.

The rearrangement links TRBV29-1 to TRBJ1-1, with D possibly TRBD1 on 6 matching bases. The CDR3 covers 13 residues. CDR1 SQVTM and CDR2 ANQGSEA come from the germline V gene. V shed 8 bases and J shed 6 bases, with 19 bases lying between them. The DNA of the CDR3 is TGCAGCTCACCCCGAGGGGGGAGAGCTGAAGCTTTCTTT. It encodes CSSPRGGRAEAFF.

On this clone: This sample also contains other DNA sequences that code for the same CDR3. The V and J genes are TRBV20-1 and TRBJ1-1; D uncertain. This CDR3 region has 11 residues. Trimming removed 6 bases from V and 0 bases from J, with 5 bases in between. CDR1 is DFQATT, CDR2 SNEGSKA, per germline (reference sequence). CDR3 bases: TGCAGTGCAAGCATGAACACTGAAGCTTTCTTT. Translation: CSASMNTEAFF.

The chain recombines TRBV4-1 with TRBJ1-3; tentatively, D is TRBD1 (5 bases). V lost 4 bases and J 2 bases, leaving 18 bases between the germline ends. Germline V gene data show CDR1 as MGHRA and CDR2 as YSYEKL. The CDR3 totals 17 residues. CDR3 amino acids: CASSPAGAVSAGNTIYF. The CDR3 nucleotides read TGCGCCAGCAGCCCCGCCGGGGCCGTAAGTGCTGGAAACACCATATATTTT.

CDR3 in amino acids: CAWSERHGYTF. In DNA, the CDR3 is TGTGCCTGGAGCGAGAGGCATGGCTACACCTTC. J is TRBJ1-2 and V is TRBV30; D ambiguous. V was pared by 3 bases and J by 6 bases, with 8 bases between. CDR3 length equals 11 residues. Germline CDR1 reads GTSNPN; CDR2 reads SVGIG (reference sequence). The entire variable domain, with the rest obtained from reference TRBV30 and TRBJ1-2, is as follows: SQTIHQWPATLVQPVGSPLSLECTVEGTSNPNLYWYRQAAGRGLQLLFYSVGIGQISSEVPQNLSASRPQDRQFILSSKKLLLSDSGFYLCAWSERHGYTFGSGTRLTVV.